These T cell receptor beta chains were read from a single sample in a study of T cell changes during pregnancy in multiple sclerosis. Assay: immunoSEQ multiplex PCR; the TCRdb copy retains only in-frame clones and omits some. The sample records tens of thousands of clones, around 91% being singletons. Sequencing used peripheral blood, obtained in the third trimester of pregnancy. These receptors all come from a female donor in good health, enrolled as a control in a pregnancy study. The CDR3 runs from the conserved cysteine through the conserved F or W. D genes are given only for firm matches. Clone size is shown for a subset of rows, as once, few, many or a class of expanded clone.

V	D	size	J	CDR3	DNA
TRBV7-2	.	.	TRBJ2-4	CASSLWMGQGKNIQYF	TGTGCCAGCAGCTTATGGATGGGGCAGGGAAAAAACATTCAGTACTTC
TRBV27	TRBD1	once	TRBJ1-2	CASSFLGQGWAGYTF	TGTGCCAGCAGTTTTCTGGGACAGGGCTGGGCTGGCTACACCTTC
TRBV6-1	TRBD2	.	TRBJ2-5	CASSDRVAGPQETQYF	TGTGCCAGCAGTGATAGAGTAGCGGGACCGCAAGAGACCCAGTACTTC
TRBV7-6	TRBD2	.	TRBJ2-2	CASSSPGGYFNTGELFF	TGTGCCAGCAGCTCCCCCGGGGGGTACTTCAACACCGGGGAGCTGTTTTTT
TRBV4-1	.	.	TRBJ2-3	CASSQAMRNTDTQYF	TGCGCCAGCAGCCAAGCAATGCGGAACACAGATACGCAGTATTTT
TRBV4-2	TRBD1	.	TRBJ1-2	CASSQEAGGNYGYTF	TGTGCCAGCAGCCAAGAGGCAGGGGGTAACTATGGCTACACCTTC
TRBV6-6	TRBD1	.	TRBJ2-7	CASSRTGPYEQYF	TGTGCCAGCAGTCGGACAGGGCCCTACGAGCAGTACTTC
TRBV7-9	.	once	TRBJ1-2	CASSRNQDYGYTF	TGTGCCAGCAGCCGGAATCAGGACTATGGCTACACCTTC
TRBV27	.	.	TRBJ2-6	CATSPGLTYSGANVLTF	TGTGCCACCTCTCCCGGACTGACCTACTCTGGGGCCAACGTCCTGACTTTC
TRBV4-1	TRBD1	.	TRBJ1-5	CASSTGRGYGQPQHF	TGCGCCAGCAGCACCGGCAGGGGGTACGGTCAGCCCCAGCATTTT
TRBV27	.	.	TRBJ1-1	CASSSYTGLDTEAFF	TGTGCCAGCAGTTCCTATACTGGCCTAGACACTGAAGCTTTCTTT
TRBV4-3	TRBD1	.	TRBJ2-5	CASSQRQGARETQYF	TGCGCCAGCAGCCAACGGCAGGGGGCTAGAGAGACCCAGTACTTC
TRBV7-3	TRBD1	medium-sized	TRBJ1-1	CASSFTTGGLTEAFF	TGTGCCAGCAGCTTCACGACAGGGGGCCTTACTGAAGCTTTCTTT
TRBV7-9	TRBD1	.	TRBJ2-2	CASSSGTGANGAGELFF	TGTGCCAGCAGCTCAGGGACAGGGGCAAATGGTGCCGGGGAGCTGTTTTTT
TRBV19	.	.	TRBJ2-3	CASSPPGTDTQYF	TGTGCCAGTAGTCCGCCGGGCACAGATACGCAGTATTTT
TRBV6-4	.	.	TRBJ1-2	CASSDTQGLYGYTF	TGTGCCAGCAGTGACACCCAGGGTTTGTACGGCTACACCTTC
TRBV27	.	once	TRBJ2-7	CASSLPPPFPSYEQYF	TGTGCCAGCAGTTTACCCCCCCCATTCCCCTCCTACGAGCAGTACTTC
TRBV27	.	.	TRBJ2-6	CASSFMGSGANVLTF	TGTGCCAGCAGTTTTATGGGGAGCGGGGCCAACGTCCTGACTTTC
TRBV2	TRBD1	once	TRBJ2-3	CASSSDRGVADTQYF	TGTGCCAGCAGTTCTGACAGGGGAGTGGCAGATACGCAGTATTTT
TRBV19	TRBD2	.	TRBJ2-7	CASTLSSGGSYEQYF	TGTGCCAGTACCTTATCCAGCGGGGGCTCCTACGAGCAGTACTTC
TRBV18	.	.	TRBJ1-1	CASSPPNRDTEAFF	TGTGCCAGCTCACCACCCAACAGGGACACTGAAGCTTTCTTT
TRBV9	.	.	TRBJ2-3	CASSVLQDSFTDTQYF	TGTGCCAGCAGCGTCCTCCAGGACAGTTTCACAGATACGCAGTATTTT
TRBV4-2	.	.	TRBJ2-2	CASSPGGLNTGELFF	TGTGCCAGCAGCCCAGGGGGGCTGAACACCGGGGAGCTGTTTTTT
TRBV6-5	.	.	TRBJ1-3	CASSYTWTYSGNTIYF	TGTGCCAGCAGTTACACGTGGACATACTCTGGAAACACCATATATTTT
TRBV7-2	.	.	TRBJ1-1	CASSLVLGLGVGTEAFF	TGTGCCAGCAGCTTAGTACTGGGTTTGGGAGTTGGCACTGAAGCTTTCTTT
TRBV4-3	.	.	TRBJ1-6	CASSQVASYNSPLHF	TGCGCCAGCAGCCAAGTGGCTAGCTATAATTCACCCCTCCACTTT
TRBV7-3	TRBD1	.	TRBJ2-7	CASSASGQGSYEQYF	TGTGCCAGCAGCGCATCGGGACAGGGCTCCTACGAGCAGTACTTC
TRBV6-1	TRBD1	.	TRBJ1-2	CASSEGTGLYGYTF	TGTGCCAGCAGTGAGGGGACAGGACTATATGGCTACACCTTC